This T cell receptor beta chain was found in a study of regulatory T cells in long-lasting Graves disease (dated by TCRdb to about 2021). With regard to the full study: In the newly diagnosed Graves' disease group, patients had been taking antithyroid drugs for less than 3 months. A total of around 35 samples underwent TCR sequencing, from some 13 patients with persistent Graves' disease and approximately 20 patients with newly diagnosed Graves' disease. Peripheral blood TCR sequencing and RNA sequencing compared persistent Graves' disease patients with newly diagnosed Graves' disease patients. The study took place in China and was registered as a clinical trial.

Of note for this clonotype: No cognate antigen has been identified for it. One junction end does not reproduce the germline sequence, and a read error may be involved.

Libraries were prepared through multiplex PCR. Sequenced using an Illumina HiSeq 4000. iRepertoire HTBI primers and Arm-PCR amplification of CDR3 regions were used to construct TCR beta libraries. Before sequencing, the PCR products went through gel purification. As for the authors' bioinformatics: A total of under 80 TRBV and 14 TRBJ segments were identified across samples and were used for gene usage analysis of CDR3 amino acid clonotypes. COPE and FqMerger were used to merge the filtered high-quality paired reads into contigs. BLAST was used to align contigs to IMGT TRBV, TRBD and TRBJ reference genes, and CDR3 was defined according to IMGT. Highly expanded clones were defined as clonotypes with a frequency above 0.1%. Shannon entropy served as the measure of repertoire diversity, while the Gini coefficient captured V-J evenness. Clonotypes shared by more than one individual were considered public. TCRdb itself trimmed the public reads at Q25 with fastp, ran MiXCR and retained productive beta chains. Rows with one shared CDR3 protein collapse into an entry with the most common genes and DNA. The V and J calls follow TCRdb's processing rather than the paper's. This sample gives 350,000 to 500,000 distinct CDR3 sequences in total; 15% to 20% of them show up just once. The top ten constitute approximately 12% of the sample.

What the study reported, not specific to this receptor: The authors noted that the small sample size was a limitation that may lower accuracy. Peripheral blood alone was examined, since thyroid tissue, which constituted the primary lesion, could not be accessed. Persistent disease showed preferential use of TRBV28, TRBJ1-2 and TRBJ2-5, whereas newly diagnosed disease favored TRBV20-1 and TRBJ2-1. Sequencing and analysis were limited to the TCR beta chain. Compared with newly diagnosed patients, patients with persistent Graves' disease had lower TCR Shannon entropy and fewer highly expanded clones, which suggests clonal expansion. More public clonotypes were shared among persistent patients (around 2,600) than among newly diagnosed patients (966).

Explained via the paper, the time point label denotes: newly diagnosed GD, antithyroid drugs for less than 3 months. RNA was extracted from PBMCs in TRIzol for both TCR sequencing and RNA sequencing. Graves' disease was diagnosed according to American Thyroid Association guidelines. Recruitment of patients was carried out at an endocrinology department in Xi'an, China. Each patient gave around 9.2 milliliters of peripheral blood, collected in an EDTA anticoagulant tube. PBMCs were isolated by Ficoll Paque Plus density gradient separation without further T cell sorting. An Agilent 2100 Bioanalyzer and agarose gel were used to check RNA quality, and a NanoDrop 2000 was used to measure RNA concentration. The germline V gene (reference sequence) provides CDR1 SEHNR and CDR2 FQNEAQ. Taken from cysteine to phenylalanine, the CDR3 has 12 residues. The sequence is cut down to CDR3 DNA, 36 bases in frame from base 1.

The data were also submitted as part of a second study, on T cells in Graves' hyperthyroidism and ophthalmopathy. The second source states: Graves' hyperthyroidism was defined as stable when no progression to ophthalmopathy occurred over 18 months of follow-up. Hyperthyroidism patients were aged 18 to 65 years and newly diagnosed, with disease duration of less than 2 months. Exclusion was applied to patients with uncontrolled infections, other autoimmune diseases, pregnancy or lactation. Diagnoses were established on the basis of clinical symptoms, serum thyroxine and TRAb, thyroid ultrasound, and orbital computed tomography. The TCR CDR3 was subjected to a first round of RT-PCR using the HTBI primer set and the Qiagen OneStep RT-PCR kit. Blood samples also contained most of the expanded thyroid clonotypes (frequency above 0.001), which suggests that blood repertoires may reflect thyroid immune responses. Ophthalmopathy was separated from stable hyperthyroidism by a 13 V-J signature model, with over 85% sensitivity and just over 81% specificity obtained in cross-validation and 80%/75% obtained in testing. In validation, the model predicted progression to ophthalmopathy a median of roughly 6.5 months before onset, with over 55% sensitivity and roughly 77% specificity. A discovery cohort of approximately 100 patients, about 43 with Graves' ophthalmopathy and 55 to 65 with stable Graves' hyperthyroidism, was used to find distinguishing TCR V-J signatures. Prospective prediction of ophthalmopathy was tested in an independent validation cohort consisting of 18 to 20 hyperthyroidism patients and some 17 patients who later progressed to ophthalmopathy. The roughly 91 discovery patients were randomly split 7:3 into training and test sets. In about 6 Graves' hyperthyroidism patients, the study also compared T-cell repertoires from thyroid tissue with T-cell repertoires from blood. Once sampling was done, hyperthyroidism patients were given methimazole at a starting dose of 30 mg daily, whereas ophthalmopathy patients were given high-dose intravenous methylprednisolone. Libraries were constructed in a second round of multiplex PCR, after which size selection and purification were carried out. Sequencing of the libraries was done on an Illumina HiSeq2000 using paired-end 100 bp reads. SOAPnuke was used to process the raw data, removing reads that contained adapters or uncalled bases, had a mean Phred below 15, or lacked an exact match to the constant primer or identifier. COPE v1.2.5 was used to merge high-quality paired reads, and clonotypes were defined as unique nucleotide sequences. Clonotypes were aligned to IMGT TRBV, TRBD and TRBJ reference segments using MiTCR v1.1. Only V-J combinations with frequency above 0.0001, covering about 99% of repertoires, were analysed. The TCS score was defined as the ratio of F50 (clonal expansion) to E x V (chaos), calculated using BLOSUM62-based TCRdist between CDR3 peptides within each V-J. Welch's t-statistics and random forest reduced around 520 V-J features to some 14, which were used in a naive Bayes classifier (R e1071). Sample size was not statistically predetermined, and blinding of investigators to group allocation was not performed. The paper reports TCR Vbeta CDR3 sequencing of more than 120 peripheral blood samples: under 45 ophthalmopathy, fewer than 80 hyperthyroidism and around 17 progressor patients.

The chain joins TRBV7-9 to TRBJ2-1; the D segment could be TRBD1, given 5 matching bases. Material: peripheral blood mononuclear cells (PBMCs), obtained at new diagnosis, from a patient treated with antithyroid drugs. This receptor was obtained from a woman aged 25 to 45 with Graves disease. Donor details come from another sample of the same person, matched by shared clones. The CDR3 here reads CASSKGPNEQLF. The DNA sequence is given as TGTGCCAGCAGCAAGGGGCCGAATGAGCAGCTCTTC. Outside the CDR3, residues come from the reference TRBV7-9 and TRBJ2-1 proteins, so the full variable domain is: DTGVSQNPRHKITKRGQNVTFRCDPISEHNRLYWYRQTLGQGPEFLTYFQNEAQLEKSRLLSDRFSAERPKGSFSTLEIQRTEQGDSAMYLCASSKGPNEQLFGPGTRLTVL.